These 32 T cell receptor beta chains were all obtained from the same sample, sequenced in a study of control samples from healthy donors and cancer patients. Generated by immunoSEQ multiplex PCR, the TCRdb table keeps only in-frame clones and is missing some. The profile shows roughly 45,000 clones, 80% to 90% of them singletons. The sample comprised PBMCs. The receptor set was obtained from a woman aged 50 to 60 with lung cancer.

In nucleotides, the CDR3 is TGTGCCAGCAGCCAACGCTACACTGAAGCTTTCTTT. It yields the protein CASSQRYTEAFF. The gene calls are TRBV3-1 (or the pseudogene TRBV3-2) and TRBJ1-1; no definite D call. The CDR3 sequence is 12 residues long. Germline V gene data show CDR1 as LGHDT and CDR2 as YNNKEL (reference sequence). Trimming shortened V by 2 bases and J by 3 bases, and 4 bases separated the two germline ends.

This clone was found once. The chain uses TRBV11-2 and TRBJ1-1; D possibly corresponds to TRBD1 (6 bases). The CDR3 is made up of 15 amino acids. V shed 5 bases and J shed 0 bases, with 13 bases lying between them. Germline CDR1 and CDR2: SGHAT and FQNNGV. The CDR3 DNA reads as TGTGCCAGCAGCCCCCAGGGGTTCATGAACACTGAAGCTTTCTTT. This sequence encodes CASSPQGFMNTEAFF.

V usage is TRBV14 and J usage is TRBJ2-5; no clear D. This CDR3 comprises 14 residues. V shed 4 bases and J shed 5 bases, with 14 bases lying between them. CDR1 and CDR2 from the germline V gene are SGHDN and FVKESK. CDR3 residues: CASSRLGIEETQYF. CDR3 sequence (DNA): TGTGCCAGCAGCCGGCTTGGAATCGAGGAGACCCAGTACTTC.

This clone occurred a few times. The rearrangement links TRBV7-2 to TRBJ1-6; D is ambiguous. Germline V gene sequence: CDR1 SGHTA, CDR2 FQGNSA. The CDR3 is 14 amino acids. Trimming left V 1 base short and J 4 bases short, with 5 bases between. The CDR3 DNA follows: TGTGCCAGCAGCTTAGGGCCTTATAATTCACCCCTCCACTTT. Translation: CASSLGPYNSPLHF.

The chain employs TRBV5-6 and TRBJ2-5; maybe TRBD1 (6 bases). The V end lost 3 bases, the J end lost 3 bases, and 12 bases lay between the germline ends. CDR3 length: 14 amino acids. Germline V gives CDR1 SGHDT, CDR2 YYEEEE. CDR3 residues: CASSYYRVEETQYF. As DNA, the CDR3 is TGTGCCAGCAGCTACTACAGGGTGGAAGAGACCCAGTACTTC.

This chain links TRBV19 with TRBJ1-2; possibly TRBD1 for D (5 bases). Trimming stripped 3 bases from V and 4 bases from J, with 12 bases between. The CDR3 extends over 14 amino acids. CDR1 and CDR2 from the germline V gene are LNHDA and SQIVND (reference sequence). The CDR3 is CASSMPQAGYGYTF. The CDR3 DNA reads as TGTGCCAGTAGTATGCCACAGGCAGGCTATGGCTACACCTTC. Supplemented by reference TRBV19 and TRBJ1-2, the full variable domain reads DGGITQSPKYLFRKEGQNVTLSCEQNLNHDAMYWYRQDPGQGLRLIYYSQIVNDFQKGDIAEGYSVSREKKESFPLTVTSAQKNPTAFYLCASSMPQAGYGYTFGSGTRLTVV.

The J gene is TRBJ2-5, the V gene TRBV5-1; D is undetermined. This CDR3 region has 12 residues. Germline V gives CDR1 SGHRS, CDR2 YFSETQ. Trimming stripped 2 bases from V and 4 bases from J, with 6 bases between. CDR3 nucleotide sequence: TGCGCCAGCAGCTTATTCGGAGAGACCCAGTACTTC. This translates into CASSLFGETQYF. The complete variable domain, with remaining parts taken from reference TRBV5-1 and TRBJ2-5, reads KAGVTQTPRYLIKTRGQQVTLSCSPISGHRSVSWYQQTPGQGLQFLFEYFSETQRNKGNFPGRFSGRQFSNSRSEMNVSTLELGDSALYLCASSLFGETQYFGPGTRLLVL.

The CDR3 bases are TGCGCCAGCAGCGAGCTAAGCGGGACTCCGACCACAGATACGCAGTATTTT. Translating it yields CASSELSGTPTTDTQYF. This chain links TRBV5-1 with TRBJ2-3; 7 bases are shared with TRBD2. V shed 4 bases and J 2 bases; nucleotides not matched to a gene: 13. Germline assignment: CDR1 SGHRS and CDR2 YFSETQ. This CDR3 is built from 17 residues. The whole variable domain, filled in from reference TRBV5-1 and TRBJ2-3, reads KAGVTQTPRYLIKTRGQQVTLSCSPISGHRSVSWYQQTPGQGLQFLFEYFSETQRNKGNFPGRFSGRQFSNSRSEMNVSTLELGDSALYLCASSELSGTPTTDTQYFGPGTRLTVL.

The chain carries TRBV29-1 and TRBJ1-2, with 8 bases identical to TRBD1. The junction had 14 bases not matched to a gene; V was cut back by 7 bases and J by 7 bases. This CDR3 contains 14 residues. Germline V gene sequence: CDR1 SQVTM, CDR2 ANQGSEA. The CDR3 protein is CSAWGSDRGGGYTF. The CDR3 DNA reads as TGCAGCGCCTGGGGGTCCGACAGGGGAGGTGGCTACACCTTC.

This clone was counted a single time. This rearrangement joins TRBV20-1 to TRBJ2-5, with D perhaps given as TRBD1 or TRBD2 (5 bases each). The CDR3 has 13 residues. Germline CDR1 reads DFQATT; CDR2 reads SNEGSKA (reference sequence). The V end lost 3 bases, the J end lost 1 base, and 9 bases lay between the germline ends. This CDR3 reads CSASGGAQETQYF. The DNA of the CDR3 is TGCAGTGCTAGTGGGGGAGCCCAAGAGACCCAGTACTTC.

The J gene is TRBJ1-1, the V gene TRBV2; D remains unclear. This CDR3 contains 12 residues. V lost 4 bases and J lost 2, with 5 bases in between. Per the germline V gene, CDR1 is SNHLY and CDR2 is FYNNEI. The CDR3 loop reads CASSVINTEAFF. The CDR3 DNA reads as TGTGCCAGCAGTGTAATAAACACTGAAGCTTTCTTT.

The V and J genes are TRBV2 and TRBJ1-1; D might be TRBD1 (6 bases). The length of the CDR3 is 12 residues. Deletions cut 3 bases from V and 7 bases from J, with 9 bases between. CDR1 SNHLY and CDR2 FYNNEI come from the germline V gene. The CDR3 DNA sequence: TGTGCCAGCAGTGAGACAGGCGGTGAAGCTTTCTTT. It is translated as CASSETGGEAFF.

V usage is TRBV6-5 and J usage is TRBJ1-2; the D is unclear. The CDR3 has 11 residues. Germline CDR1 and CDR2: MNHEY and SVGAGI. V was cut by 8 bases and J by 6 bases, with 10 bases left in between. The DNA of the CDR3 is TGTGCCAGCGGCATAGGAAATGGCTACACCTTC. Its protein product is CASGIGNGYTF.

The chain carries TRBV9 and TRBJ2-1, with 9 bases that match TRBD2. Germline V gene sequence: CDR1 SGDLS, CDR2 YYNGEE. This CDR3 comprises 16 residues. J was trimmed by 4 bases and V by 0 bases; bases with no gene match: 5. CDR3 amino acids: CASSVGIAGVYNEQFF. DNA of the CDR3: TGTGCCAGCAGCGTAGGGATAGCGGGGGTATACAATGAGCAGTTCTTC. Complete variable domain (other parts from reference TRBV9 and TRBJ2-1): DSGVTQTPKHLITATGQRVTLRCSPRSGDLSVYWYQQSLDQGLQFLIQYYNGEERAKGNILERFSAQQFPDLHSELNLSSLELGDSALYFCASSVGIAGVYNEQFFGPGTRLTVL.

V usage is TRBV7-9 and J usage is TRBJ2-1; D is ambiguous. The CDR3 consists of 12 residues. In germline, CDR1 is SEHNR, CDR2 FQNEAQ (reference sequence). The V end lost 0 bases, the J end lost 8 bases, and 5 bases lay between the germline ends. For the CDR3, the DNA is TGTGCCAGCAGCTTAGCGATCGATGAGCAGTTCTTC. Its protein product is CASSLAIDEQFF.

V gene TRBV19 combines with J gene TRBJ1-3; a possible D gene is TRBD1 (5 bases). Germline V CDR1 and CDR2: LNHDA, SQIVND (reference sequence). The CDR3 runs 11 residues. Trimming cost V 8 bases and J 8 bases, with 10 bases left between them. The CDR3 sequence: CASQDTHTIYF. The CDR3 DNA sequence: TGTGCCAGTCAGGACACCCACACCATATATTTT.

The gene calls are TRBV6-5 and TRBJ1-2; D is perhaps TRBD1 (5 bases). This CDR3 spans 13 amino acids. In germline, CDR1 is MNHEY, CDR2 SVGAGI. Trimming stripped 5 bases from V and 7 bases from J, with 14 bases between. The CDR3 is CASSKEGSGGYTF. CDR3 bases: TGTGCCAGCAGTAAGGAGGGGTCAGGTGGCTACACCTTC.

V is TRBV6-5 and J is TRBJ1-3; D call uncertain. There are 13 residues in the CDR3. V shed 5 bases and J shed 8 bases, with 13 bases lying between them. Germline CDR1 MNHEY, CDR2 SVGAGI. The CDR3 DNA follows: TGTGCCAGCAGTCTTACAGTCAGAGACACCATATATTTT. The encoded protein is CASSLTVRDTIYF.

This clone was detected once. The chain combines TRBV3-1 (or the pseudogene TRBV3-2) with TRBJ2-7; 9 nucleotides match TRBD1. The junction had 4 bases not matched to a gene; V was cut back by 2 bases and J by 5 bases. Germline CDR1 and CDR2: LGHDT and YNNKEL (reference sequence). The CDR3 has 14 residues. DNA of the CDR3: TGTGCCAGCAGCCAACCGGGACAGGGAGACGAGCAGTACTTC. Translating it yields CASSQPGQGDEQYF.

The chain recombines TRBV28 with TRBJ1-5; maybe TRBD1 (6 bases). Germline V gene sequence: CDR1 MDHEN, CDR2 SYDVKM. The CDR3 runs 15 residues. V was cut by 6 bases and J by 1 base, with 13 bases left in between. The CDR3 sequence: CASRFTGYSNQPQHF. CDR3 in DNA: TGTGCCAGCAGGTTTACAGGGTACAGCAATCAGCCCCAGCATTTT.

The chain uses TRBV7-9 and TRBJ2-1, with D possibly matching TRBD1 (6 bases). Germline V gene lookup returns CDR1 SEHNR and CDR2 FQNEAQ (reference sequence). The CDR3 totals 14 residues. V was shortened by 5 bases and J by 1 base, with 9 bases between the two germline ends. The CDR3 bases are TGTGCCAGCAGCACAGGGCTGTCCTACAATGAGCAGTTCTTC. This translates into CASSTGLSYNEQFF.

This clone occurred once. This chain joins TRBV5-6 and TRBJ2-5, with D possibly being TRBD1 (5 bases). CDR1 SGHDT and CDR2 YYEEEE come from the germline V gene. This CDR3 spans 13 amino acids. Trimming took off 3 bases at V and 5 bases at J, with 11 bases between the two ends. The CDR3 is CASSWTITETQYF. Written as DNA, the CDR3 is TGTGCCAGCAGCTGGACAATTACGGAGACCCAGTACTTC.

The chain employs TRBV7-2 and TRBJ1-4; a possible D gene is TRBD1 (5 bases). This CDR3 has 16 residues. The V end lost 2 bases, the J end lost 2 bases, and 12 bases lay between the germline ends. Per the germline V gene, CDR1 is SGHTA and CDR2 is FQGNSA. The CDR3 bases are TGTGCCAGCAGCTTAAGGTCCCGACAGACTAATGAAAAACTGTTTTTT. Protein: CASSLRSRQTNEKLFF.

This chain connects TRBV5-6 to TRBJ1-2; TRBD1 is a possible D gene (6 bases). CDR3 size: 15 residues. V was cut by 3 bases and J by 3 bases, with 15 bases left in between. Per the germline V gene, CDR1 is SGHDT and CDR2 is YYEEEE. The CDR3 here is CASSSGVGADYGYTF. DNA for the CDR3: TGTGCCAGCAGCTCCGGGGTGGGGGCGGACTATGGCTACACCTTC.

The rearrangement joins TRBV30 to TRBJ2-3; perhaps TRBD2 as D (7 bases). V dropped 1 base and J dropped 8 bases, with 16 bases sitting between them. Looked up from germline, CDR1 is GTSNPN and CDR2 is SVGIG (reference sequence). CDR3 length equals 14 residues. The CDR3: CAWSAAGAGGTQYF. DNA for the CDR3: TGTGCCTGGAGTGCGGCGGGGGCCGGAGGTACGCAGTATTTT.

V usage is TRBV6-6 and J usage is TRBJ2-7; the match to TRBD1 covers 11 bases. Unmatched junction bases numbered 3, after V lost 6 bases and J lost 5 bases. The CDR3 contains 13 residues. Per germline, CDR1 MNHNY and CDR2 SVGAGI (reference sequence). The DNA of the CDR3 is TGTGCCAGCAGGGACAGGGGGCTAGACGAGCAGTACTTC. Translation: CASRDRGLDEQYF.

The chain is built from TRBV25-1 and TRBJ2-3; D remains unclear. There are 13 residues in the CDR3. From germline, CDR1 is MGHDK and CDR2 SYGVNS. V lost 3 bases and J lost 1, with 5 bases in between. CDR3 sequence (DNA): TGTGCCAGCAGTGAGTGGGGCACAGATACGCAGTATTTT. Translation gives CASSEWGTDTQYF. Supplemented by reference TRBV25-1 and TRBJ2-3, the full variable domain reads EADIYQTPRYLVIGTGKKITLECSQTMGHDKMYWYQQDPGMELHLIHYSYGVNSTEKGDLSSESTVSRIRTEHFPLTLESARPSHTSQYLCASSEWGTDTQYFGPGTRLTVL.

The chain links TRBV29-1 to TRBJ2-3, with 8 bases aligning to TRBD1. The V gene's germline CDR1 is SQVTM and CDR2 ANQGSEA. The CDR3 sequence is 13 residues long. V shed 6 bases, J shed 5 bases, and the junction held 7 bases outside the gene matches. The CDR3 DNA reads TGCAGCGTCGGAGGACAGGGTTTAGATACGCAGTATTTT. Protein product: CSVGGQGLDTQYF.

Only a few counts were recorded for this clone. V is TRBV2 and J is TRBJ1-2; the D gene is possibly TRBD1 (5 bases). With 6 bases removed from V and 4 bases from J, the gap between germline ends came to 12 bases. The CDR3 is 13 amino acids. CDR1 is SNHLY and CDR2 is FYNNEI in the germline V gene. The CDR3 sequence is CASRSGQGYGYTF. The CDR3 DNA follows: TGTGCCAGCAGATCCGGACAAGGCTATGGCTACACCTTC.

The chain uses TRBV28 and TRBJ2-5; perhaps TRBD2 as D (5 bases). V was pared by 3 bases and J by 9 bases, with 14 bases between. CDR3 length equals 13 residues. Germline assignment: CDR1 MDHEN and CDR2 SYDVKM. Here the CDR3 reads CASSLTMQRAQYF. As DNA, the CDR3 is TGTGCCAGCAGTTTGACGATGCAGAGGGCCCAGTACTTC.

The genes are TRBV7-2 and TRBJ2-5; 9 positions match TRBD2. V shed 1 base, J shed 2 bases, and the junction held 8 bases outside the gene matches. Germline V lookup: CDR1 SGHTA, CDR2 FQGNSA. CDR3 length: 17 amino acids. Here the CDR3 DNA reads TGTGCCAGCAGCTTAGTTCCGGGCGGGGGGGCTCAAGAGACCCAGTACTTC. Residues: CASSLVPGGGAQETQYF.

This chain joins TRBV18 and TRBJ2-2; 7 nucleotides match TRBD1. V shed 6 bases and J 4 bases; nucleotides not matched to a gene: 2. The germline V gene has CDR1 KGHSH and CDR2 LQKENI. CDR3 length: 13 residues. CDR3 sequence (DNA): TGTGCCAGCTCTCGACAGGGCACCGGGGAGCTGTTTTTT. As protein: CASSRQGTGELFF.